This TCR beta chain stems from a study of cytomegalovirus exposure and HLA in healthy donors. The CDR3 loop spans 15 amino acids. V was clipped by 6 bases and J by 0 bases, with 12 bases between them. CDR1 MNHNS and CDR2 SASEGT come from the germline V gene. Profiling relied on immunoSEQ multiplex PCR, and the TCRdb table lists in-frame clones only, not all of them. The table includes about 160,000 clones, 75% to 90% detected once. The donors formed part of the approximately 110-subject validation cohort, distinct from the approximately 670-subject first cohort. Notes on this clone: The antigen is not known.

Whole-study findings and limits: First-cohort TCR clusters were later found to tend to co-occur in the approximately 110 validation repertoires.

This receptor was identified in a woman aged 18-30 years in good health and CMV-seronegative. Sequencing was performed on PBMCs. The chain links TRBV6-1 to TRBJ1-5; TRBD1 might be the D (6 bases). The CDR3 coding sequence is TGTGCCAGCAGCGGACAGTCATATAGCAATCAGCCCCAGCATTTT. This sequence encodes CASSGQSYSNQPQHF.